In its sample, the clone carrying this TCR beta chain was seen a few times. Its antigen is still unknown. The sample is drawn from a study of T cells in Graves' hyperthyroidism and ophthalmopathy. Looking at the study overall: Peripheral blood was taken when the disease was first diagnosed, before any treatment began. Study-wide results and caveats: Appearing also in blood were most of the thyroid clonotypes expanded above 0.001.

The germline CDR1 and CDR2 sequences are LNHDA and SQIVND (reference sequence). This CDR3 has 14 amino acids. V was clipped by 8 bases and J by 3 bases, with 16 bases between them. The source material, RNA transcripts, was used to amplify TCR beta CDR3 regions. TCR CDR3 regions were first amplified by RT-PCR with HTBI primers. MiXCR, applied by TCRdb to the multiplex PCR reads, yields one record per CDR3 protein. Of approximately 640,000 distinct CDR3 sequences in the sample, around 15% were seen once. Specimen: blood. This clonotype was sampled from a man aged 45-60 years with Graves' hyperthyroidism. This chain uses TRBV19 with TRBJ1-2, with D perhaps matching TRBD1 (5 bases). CDR3 amino acids: CASHRLGGDYGYTF. CDR3 nucleotide sequence: TGTGCCAGTCACCGCCTCGGGGGAGACTATGGCTACACCTTC.